According to its frequency, the clone carrying this TCR beta chain is medium-sized. The antigen is unknown. Germline lookup yields CDR1 SNHLY and CDR2 FYNNEI. The length of the CDR3 is 14 residues. This entry comes from a study of CD8 T cells in cerebrospinal fluid in Alzheimer's disease. The study, taken as a whole, reports: Expanded clones of at least 3% were commoner in Alzheimer's patients than healthy subjects.

From its re-call of the 10x single-cell sequencing reads, TCRdb lists each CDR3 protein once, without DNA. The sample has under 1,300 distinct CDR3 sequences; the top ten hold roughly 8%. The sample comprised cerebrospinal fluid. The TCR was taken from a human donor in good health. This chain connects TRBV2 to TRBJ1-5; lacking DNA, the TRBD1 call made by TCRdb goes unchecked. The CDR3 region is CASRGTGGNQPQHF.